One T cell receptor beta chain is described in this entry. Its matching antigen is unknown. These data belong to a study of T cell responses to AZD1222 COVID-19 vaccine. Overall study: Samples with a second dose at about 4 or about 12 weeks were pooled together. The study, taken as a whole, reports: Repertoire sampling occurred only after the peak T cell response. Baseline serostatus was positive in only six AZD1222 recipients. A reported finding is that nearly half of spike-specific TCRs target unmutated variant regions.

CDR1 is ENHRY, CDR2 SYGVKD, per germline. Germline trimming cut 3 bases from V and 5 bases from J; bases unmatched to any gene: 7. There are 15 residues in the CDR3. TCRdb keeps only in-frame clones here, not all; method: immunoSEQ multiplex PCR. The data show fewer than 150,000 clones, about nine tenths seen once. The receptor was derived from an adult in good health. The rearrangement uses TRBV10-3 and TRBJ2-7; 10 nucleotides line up with TRBD2. Here the sequenced sample was peripheral blood, taken on day 0 of AZD1222 vaccination. The CDR3 DNA is TGTGCCATCAGTGATACGTCTAGCGGGAGTCACGAGCAGTACTTC. It yields the protein CAISDTSSGSHEQYF.